This T cell receptor (beta chain) was recovered during a study of early T cells in non-severe SARS-CoV-2 infection. This CDR3 comprises 15 residues. V trimming: 6 bases; J trimming: 5 bases; junction bases outside the gene matches: 9. Looked up from germline, CDR1 is LGHNA and CDR2 is YSLEER. One entry per CDR3 protein, called by TCRdb with MiXCR from the 5' RACE reads. The sample contains about 38,000 distinct CDR3 sequences, less than 8% of which appear only once. The sample holds many counts of this clonotype. The input for sequencing was whole blood, taken at baseline. The TCR was taken from an adult who was a healthcare worker with PCR-confirmed SARS-CoV-2 infection or an uninfected control (not recorded which). The rearrangement joins TRBV4-3 to TRBJ2-2; TRBD1 matches 7 bases. CDR3 region: CASRSKGGETGELFF. CDR3 coding DNA: TGCGCCAGCAGATCAAAAGGGGGCGAAACCGGGGAGCTGTTTTTT.